This T cell receptor (beta chain) was captured by sequencing in a study of blood T cells in healthy people across ages. In regard to this clonotype: Its cognate antigen is unknown.

With a J-beta primer mix and a sample-barcoded 5' primer, a second PCR ran 7 to 11 cycles. TCRdb redid the calling of the 5' RACE reads with MiXCR, one entry per CDR3 protein. The sample yields about 1.5 million distinct CDR3 sequences, roughly two fifths seen once. V was cut by 7 bases and J by 4 bases, with 16 bases left in between. The germline gives CDR1 SQVTM, CDR2 ANQGSEA. This CDR3 is 13 amino acids long. Study-level results: Because donor CMV status was unknown, expanded clonotype changes were possibly confounded. Estimated diversity across one million T cells was deemed an underestimate.

Material for sequencing was blood. This receptor was taken from a woman aged 18-35 years in good health. The rearrangement links TRBV29-1 to TRBJ2-5; D is perhaps TRBD1 or TRBD2 (5 bases each). The CDR3 region has the DNA TGCAGCGGAGTGCGTGGGACGGCAGAGACCCAGTACTTC. This translates into CSGVRGTAETQYF.